This T cell receptor beta chain was sequenced in a study of T cell responses to AZD1222 COVID-19 vaccine. CDR1 and CDR2 (germline): SGHAT, FQNNGV. This CDR3 has 18 amino acids. The V gene lost 5 bases and the J gene lost 1 base, with 20 bases spanning the gap. Using immunoSEQ multiplex PCR, the repertoire was profiled, and TCRdb retains in-frame clones only, with some absent. The repertoire consists of 150,000 to 200,000 clones, with more than 85% occurring once and the leading ten covering approximately 4%. The chain is built from TRBV11-2 and TRBJ2-2; tentatively, D is TRBD2 (6 bases). The clonotype was recovered from an adult in good health. Sequences were derived from peripheral blood, sampled on day 0 of AZD1222 vaccination. CDR3 DNA: TGTGCCAGCAGCCTCAGGGTGGAGGGGCGTAGGAACACCGGGGAGCTGTTTTTT. Its protein product is CASSLRVEGRRNTGELFF. The full variable domain, with the rest looked up from reference TRBV11-2 and TRBJ2-2, is EAGVAQSPRYKIIEKRQSVAFWCNPISGHATLYWYQQILGQGPKLLIQFQNNGVVDDSQLPKDRFSAERLKGVDSTLKIQPAKLEDSAVYLCASSLRVEGRRNTGELFFGEGSRLTVL.